These 15 T cell receptor beta chains came from one sample sequenced in a study of CD8 T cells in ankylosing spondylitis. From the 5' RACE reads, TCRdb called clonotypes with MiXCR, one entry per CDR3 protein. The sample has approximately 250,000 distinct CDR3 sequences; around 25% are singletons. Sequencing input: blood, either unsorted or a sorted T cell fraction (not recorded which). Every receptor here comes from a male donor with ankylosing spondylitis or in good health (not recorded which).

The chain carries TRBV20-1 and TRBJ2-3, with D tentatively TRBD2 (7 bases). The V gene lost 4 bases and the J gene lost 4 bases, with 21 bases spanning the gap. The length of the CDR3 is 16 residues. The V gene's germline CDR1 is DFQATT and CDR2 SNEGSKA (reference sequence). Written as DNA, the CDR3 is TGCAGTGCTACCCGTCAACCGGGGGCGGGGGCAGATACGCAGTATTTT. This codes for CSATRQPGAGADTQYF.

In DNA form, the CDR3 reads TGCGCCAGCAGCTTGGGGGACAACCCACTGGATACGCAGTATTTT. This gives the protein CASSLGDNPLDTQYF. This sequence joins TRBV5-1 and TRBJ2-3; a weak D match, TRBD1 (6 bases). Germline values: CDR1 SGHRS, CDR2 YFSETQ. CDR3 length equals 15 residues. Between the trimmed V and J ends, which lost 0 bases and 6 bases, there was a span of 14 bases.

The chain couples TRBV15 to TRBJ2-1; 9 bases map to TRBD1. There are 15 residues in the CDR3. With V trimmed by 3 bases and J by 6 bases, 6 bases remained unmatched. The germline V gene has CDR1 LNHNV and CDR2 YYDKDF (reference sequence). The DNA of the CDR3 is TGTGCCACCAGCAGGGGACAGGGAGACTCCAATGAGCAGTTCTTC. Protein sequence: CATSRGQGDSNEQFF.

The CDR3 sequence is CASRKGMVNIQYF. CDR3 sequence (DNA): TGTGCCAGCAGAAAGGGGATGGTAAACATTCAGTACTTC. The V and J genes are TRBV12-3 or TRBV12-4 and TRBJ2-4, with a tentative D call TRBD1 (5 bases). Trimming cost V 6 bases and J 6 bases, with 12 bases left between them. CDR3 length: 13 residues.

In this sample, this clonotype turned up many times. This rearrangement joins TRBV3-1 to TRBJ2-2; D not certain. This CDR3 has 14 residues. Germline CDR1 LGHDT, CDR2 YNNKEL (reference sequence). Trimming took 4 bases from V and 5 from J, leaving 11 bases between them. The CDR3 region is CASSLTRSTGELFF. The CDR3 bases are TGTGCCAGCAGCCTCACTCGATCGACCGGGGAGCTGTTTTTT.

The CDR3 loop reads CASSFSVGRLAHTGELFF. CDR3 coding DNA: TGTGCCAGCAGCTTCTCCGTAGGACGACTAGCCCACACCGGGGAGCTGTTTTTT. The V call is TRBV13, the J call TRBJ2-2, with TRBD2 matching over 7 bases. This CDR3 is built from 18 residues. V shed 3 bases, J shed 3 bases, and the junction held 13 bases outside the gene matches. Germline V gene sequence: CDR1 PRHDT, CDR2 FYEKMQ (reference sequence).

This chain connects TRBV12-3 or TRBV12-4 to TRBJ2-7; 7 bases are a match to TRBD2. Trimming removed 5 bases from V and 0 bases from J; junction bases left unmatched: 4. The CDR3 runs 14 residues. CDR3 region: CASSQWEGSYEQYF. DNA of the CDR3: TGTGCCAGCAGTCAGTGGGAGGGCTCCTACGAGCAGTACTTC.

This clonotype has only a few counts. The chain joins TRBV29-1 to TRBJ2-3, with D possibly TRBD2 on 6 matching bases. The CDR3 length is 14 residues. Germline V gives CDR1 SQVTM, CDR2 ANQGSEA. Trimming removed 0 bases from V and 4 bases from J, with 11 bases in between. CDR3 sequence (DNA): TGCAGCGTTGAAGACGGCAGGGAGGCAGATACGCAGTATTTT. Protein sequence: CSVEDGREADTQYF.

The V and J genes are TRBV9 and TRBJ1-4; D not certain. V was clipped by 0 bases and J by 3 bases, with 9 bases between them. This CDR3 region has 15 residues. Germline V CDR1 and CDR2: SGDLS, YYNGEE. This CDR3 reads CASSVDSGSNEKLFF. The CDR3 DNA reads as TGTGCCAGCAGCGTAGATTCGGGGTCTAATGAAAAACTGTTTTTT.

This sequence joins TRBV18 and TRBJ1-1; D is uncertain. The V end lost 2 bases, the J end lost 4 bases, and 8 bases lay between the germline ends. The germline V gene encodes CDR1 KGHSH and CDR2 LQKENI. CDR3 length equals 13 residues. The CDR3: CASSPRDITEAFF. CDR3 DNA sequence: TGTGCCAGCTCACCAAGGGATATCACTGAAGCTTTCTTT.

The chain has TRBV28 and TRBJ1-5; TRBD1 is a possible D gene (5 bases). Trimming stripped 7 bases from V and 5 bases from J, with 18 bases between. CDR3 length: 15 amino acids. Germline V gene sequence: CDR1 MDHEN, CDR2 SYDVKM. CDR3 nucleotide sequence: TGTGCCAGCACCGGGACGGTGGGTACATATCAGCCCCAGCATTTT. Protein sequence: CASTGTVGTYQPQHF.

CDR3 DNA: TGCGCCAGCAGCCCTCAGGGACAGAGCTACAATGAGCAGTTCTTC. Its protein product is CASSPQGQSYNEQFF. The V and J genes are TRBV5-1 and TRBJ2-1, with TRBD1 identical over 7 bases. The ends lost 4 bases at V and 3 bases at J; junction bases unmatched: 7. Germline CDR1 and CDR2: SGHRS and YFSETQ. This CDR3 region has 15 residues. Combining the CDR3 with reference TRBV5-1 and TRBJ2-1 gives the whole variable domain KAGVTQTPRYLIKTRGQQVTLSCSPISGHRSVSWYQQTPGQGLQFLFEYFSETQRNKGNFPGRFSGRQFSNSRSEMNVSTLELGDSALYLCASSPQGQSYNEQFFGPGTRLTVL.

This chain links TRBV18 with TRBJ2-1, with D perhaps assigned TRBD1 or TRBD2 (5 bases each). The CDR3 is made up of 17 amino acids. From germline, CDR1 is KGHSH and CDR2 LQKENI. Trimming left V 3 bases short and J 5 bases short, with 20 bases between. The CDR3 sequence is CASSPQFFGTADNEQFF. The CDR3 DNA follows: TGTGCCAGCTCACCGCAGTTTTTCGGGACGGCTGACAATGAGCAGTTCTTC.

This clonotype was counted many times. The gene calls are TRBV5-1 and TRBJ2-2; D is uncertain. CDR1 and CDR2 from the germline V gene are SGHRS and YFSETQ. The CDR3 is made up of 16 amino acids. V lost 4 bases, J lost 0 bases, and 13 bases lay in between. The CDR3, as DNA: TGCGCCAGCAGCACCGTAGGTAGCCCGAACACCGGGGAGCTGTTTTTT. This gives the protein CASSTVGSPNTGELFF.

This clonotype was recorded a few times. The chain employs TRBV12-3 or TRBV12-4 and TRBJ2-7; D might be TRBD1 or TRBD2, each matching 5 bases. The CDR3 spans 14 residues. Deletions cut 6 bases from V and 0 bases from J, with 12 bases between. The CDR3 DNA reads as TGTGCCAGCAGACCGGGACGGTACTCCTACGAGCAGTACTTC. As protein: CASRPGRYSYEQYF.